One TCR beta chain is described in this entry. Its recognized antigen is unknown. No base quality information exists; no much larger clone differs at one position. The data are from a study of cytomegalovirus exposure and HLA in healthy donors (dated by TCRdb to 2015 to 2018). In the study overall: According to a later analysis, one platform produced both the roughly 130 validation repertoires and the approximately 670 repertoires of the first cohort. The study aimed to test whether cataloging public T cell receptors could reveal signatures of past pathogen exposure. A separate validation cohort of approximately 120 different subjects was used in addition to the 666-subject first cohort. To predict cytomegalovirus infection status, the study combined high-throughput TCR immunosequencing, statistical association of individual TCRs with disease status, and machine learning.

Library construction relied on the immunoSEQ multiplex PCR assay. The study's own analysis went as follows. A statistical classification framework was built to diagnose cytomegalovirus status from the catalog of TCR beta chain sequences. TCRdb carries this immuneACCESS record with in-frame sequences only. Its versions omit some clonotypes, under half of them owing to an unresolved V gene in the studies checked, with the rest unexplained. V, J and clone size reflect that table, while D and trimming were determined from the DNA. The sample contains some 59,000 clones, 89% of them found a single time. Jointly, the top ten make up about 16% of the sample. The donors were included in the validation cohort of 90 to 150 subjects, a group kept apart from the approximately 700-subject first cohort. From its cysteine to its phenylalanine, the CDR3 spans 16 amino acids. The entry retains the CDR3 DNA only, 48 bases that are in frame from base 1. V gives up 0 bases and J gives up 3 bases, and the segment between their germline ends measures 14 bases. For CDR1 and CDR2, the germline V gene (reference sequence) lists GTSNPN and SVGIG.

What the authors observed across the whole study: In the study, around 150 TCR beta chains were listed as associated with cytomegalovirus. A later analysis lacked HLA typing for the validation cohort, so it scored co-occurrence in that cohort across all 110 or so repertoires. According to the authors, the approach could potentially be generalized to other disease states and immunological phenotypes. In vitro tests confirmed that a few of the cytomegalovirus-associated TCR beta chains recognize cytomegalovirus antigens. Most TCR sequences were seen in very few donors, while some public TCRs were found in many individuals. Cytomegalovirus status was reported to be diagnosed by the classifier with high specificity and sensitivity in both the original and validation cohorts. A later analysis found that TCRs clustered in the first cohort also tended to co-occur in the roughly 120 validation repertoires, with approximately 95% of cluster scores above 0.

The clonotype comes from a woman aged 18-29 years in good health and CMV-seronegative. Input material: PBMCs. Recombination linked TRBV30 to TRBJ1-4, with no D gene named confidently. Here is the DNA: TGTGCCTGGAGTGTACGCCGAGGGAGACCTAATGAAAAACTGTTTTTT. Its protein reads: CAWSVRRGRPNEKLFF. The reference TRBV30 and TRBJ1-4 proteins fill in what lies around the CDR3, so the full variable domain reads SQTIHQWPATLVQPVGSPLSLECTVEGTSNPNLYWYRQAAGRGLQLLFYSVGIGQISSEVPQNLSASRPQDRQFILSSKKLLLSDSGFYLCAWSVRRGRPNEKLFFGSGTQLSVL.